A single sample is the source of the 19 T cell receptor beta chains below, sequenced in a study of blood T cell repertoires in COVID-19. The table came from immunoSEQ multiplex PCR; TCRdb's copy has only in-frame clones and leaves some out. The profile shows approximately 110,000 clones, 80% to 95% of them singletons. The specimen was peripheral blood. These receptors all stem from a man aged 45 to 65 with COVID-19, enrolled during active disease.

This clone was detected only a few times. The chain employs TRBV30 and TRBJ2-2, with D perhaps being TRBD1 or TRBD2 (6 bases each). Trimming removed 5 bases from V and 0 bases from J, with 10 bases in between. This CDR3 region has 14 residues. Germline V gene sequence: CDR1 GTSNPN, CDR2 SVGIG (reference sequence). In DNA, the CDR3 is TGTGCCTGGGGAGGGGGAGCGAACACCGGGGAGCTGTTTTTT. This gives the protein CAWGGGANTGELFF.

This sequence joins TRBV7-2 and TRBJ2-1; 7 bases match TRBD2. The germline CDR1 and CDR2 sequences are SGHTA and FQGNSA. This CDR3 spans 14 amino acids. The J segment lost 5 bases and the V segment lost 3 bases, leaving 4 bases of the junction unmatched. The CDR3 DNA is TGTGCCAGCAGCTTGTCTAGCGGCCACAATGAGCAGTTCTTC. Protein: CASSLSSGHNEQFF. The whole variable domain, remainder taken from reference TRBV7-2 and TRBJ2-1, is GAGVSQSPSNKVTEKGKDVELRCDPISGHTALYWYRQSLGQGLEFLIYFQGNSAPDKSGLPSDRFSAERTGGSVSTLTIQRTQQEDSAVYLCASSLSSGHNEQFFGPGTRLTVL.

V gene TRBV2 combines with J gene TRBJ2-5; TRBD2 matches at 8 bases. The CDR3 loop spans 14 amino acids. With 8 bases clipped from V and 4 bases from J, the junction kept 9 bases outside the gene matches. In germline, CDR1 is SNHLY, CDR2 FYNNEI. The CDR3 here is CASSPGGAGETQYF. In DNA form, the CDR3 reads TGTGCCAGCTCTCCCGGGGGGGCGGGAGAGACCCAGTACTTC. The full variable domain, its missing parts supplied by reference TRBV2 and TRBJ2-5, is EPEVTQTPSHQVTQMGQEVILRCVPISNHLYFYWYRQILGQKVEFLVSFYNNEISEKSEIFDDQFSVERPDGSNFTLKIRSTKLEDSAMYFCASSPGGAGETQYFGPGTRLLVL.

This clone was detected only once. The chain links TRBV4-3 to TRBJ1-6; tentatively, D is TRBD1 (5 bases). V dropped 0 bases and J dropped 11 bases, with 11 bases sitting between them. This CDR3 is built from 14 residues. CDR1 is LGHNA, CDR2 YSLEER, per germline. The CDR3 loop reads CASSQDLGAAPLHF. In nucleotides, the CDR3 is TGCGCCAGCAGCCAAGATCTTGGGGCCGCACCCCTCCACTTT.

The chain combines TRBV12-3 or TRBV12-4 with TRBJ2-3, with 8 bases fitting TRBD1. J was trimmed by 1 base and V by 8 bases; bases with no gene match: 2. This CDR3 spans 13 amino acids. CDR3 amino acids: CASEGQGTDTQYF. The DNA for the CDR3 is TGTGCCAGCGAGGGACAGGGCACAGATACGCAGTATTTT.

CDR3 loop: CASSFGLASSYNEQFF. CDR3 nucleotide sequence: TGTGCCAGCAGCTTTGGCCTAGCGAGCTCCTACAATGAGCAGTTCTTC. The chain is built from TRBV5-4 and TRBJ2-1; D might be TRBD2 (6 bases). This CDR3 is built from 16 residues. Trimming stripped 2 bases from V and 0 bases from J, with 12 bases between. CDR1 and CDR2 (germline): SGHNT, YYREEE (reference sequence).

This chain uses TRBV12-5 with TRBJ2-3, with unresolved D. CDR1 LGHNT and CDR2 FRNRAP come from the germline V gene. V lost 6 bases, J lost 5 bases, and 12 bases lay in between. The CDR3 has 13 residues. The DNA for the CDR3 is TGTGCTAGTGGACCTCCCGGGTTAGATACGCAGTATTTT. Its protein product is CASGPPGLDTQYF.

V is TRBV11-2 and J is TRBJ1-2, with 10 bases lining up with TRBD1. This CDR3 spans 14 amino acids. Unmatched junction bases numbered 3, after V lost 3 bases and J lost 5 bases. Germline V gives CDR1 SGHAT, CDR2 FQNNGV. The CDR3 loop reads CASSFGQGDYGYTF. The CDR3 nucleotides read TGTGCCAGCAGCTTTGGACAGGGGGATTATGGCTACACCTTC.

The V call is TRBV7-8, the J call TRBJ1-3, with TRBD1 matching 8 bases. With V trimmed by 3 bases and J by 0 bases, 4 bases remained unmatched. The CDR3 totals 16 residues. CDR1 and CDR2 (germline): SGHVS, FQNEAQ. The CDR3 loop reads CASSFQDRGSGNTIYF. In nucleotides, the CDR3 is TGTGCCAGCAGCTTCCAAGACAGGGGCTCTGGAAACACCATATATTTT.

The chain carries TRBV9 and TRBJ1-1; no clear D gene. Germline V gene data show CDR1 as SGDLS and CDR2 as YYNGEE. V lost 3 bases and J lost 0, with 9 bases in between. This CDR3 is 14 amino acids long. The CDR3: CASSGGELNTEAFF. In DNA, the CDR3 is TGTGCCAGCAGCGGAGGCGAACTGAACACTGAAGCTTTCTTT.

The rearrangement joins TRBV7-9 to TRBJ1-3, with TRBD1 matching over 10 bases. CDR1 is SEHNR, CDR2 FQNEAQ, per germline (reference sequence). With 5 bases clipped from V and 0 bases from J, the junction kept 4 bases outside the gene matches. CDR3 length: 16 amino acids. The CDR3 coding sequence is TGTGCCAGCAGCCTGGGACAGGGGTTCTCTGGAAACACCATATATTTT. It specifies CASSLGQGFSGNTIYF.

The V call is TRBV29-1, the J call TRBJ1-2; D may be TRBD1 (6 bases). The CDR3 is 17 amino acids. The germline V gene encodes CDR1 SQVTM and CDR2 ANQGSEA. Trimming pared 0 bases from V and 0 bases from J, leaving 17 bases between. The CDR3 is CSVEDTFGQKTNYGYTF. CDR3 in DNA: TGCAGCGTTGAAGACACTTTCGGACAGAAAACTAACTATGGCTACACCTTC.

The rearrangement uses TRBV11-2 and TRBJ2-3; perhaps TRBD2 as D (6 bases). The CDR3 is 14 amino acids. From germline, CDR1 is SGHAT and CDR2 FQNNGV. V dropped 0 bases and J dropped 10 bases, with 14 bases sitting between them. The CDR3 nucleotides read TGTGCCAGCAGCTTAGAGGGCGGGGTCCACGCGCAGTATTTT. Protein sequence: CASSLEGGVHAQYF.

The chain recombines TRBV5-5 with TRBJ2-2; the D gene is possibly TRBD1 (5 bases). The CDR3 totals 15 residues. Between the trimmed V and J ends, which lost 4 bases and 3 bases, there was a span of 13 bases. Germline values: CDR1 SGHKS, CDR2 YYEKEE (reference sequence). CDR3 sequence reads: CASSRTDTYTGELFF. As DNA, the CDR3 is TGTGCCAGCAGCCGAACGGACACTTACACCGGGGAGCTGTTTTTT.

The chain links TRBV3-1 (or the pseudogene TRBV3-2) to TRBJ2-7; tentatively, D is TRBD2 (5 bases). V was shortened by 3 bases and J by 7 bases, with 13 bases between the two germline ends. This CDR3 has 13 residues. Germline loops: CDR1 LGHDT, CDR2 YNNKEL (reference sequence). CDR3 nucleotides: TGTGCCAGCAGCCATAGCGCCGGTTGGGAGCAGTACTTC. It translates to CASSHSAGWEQYF.

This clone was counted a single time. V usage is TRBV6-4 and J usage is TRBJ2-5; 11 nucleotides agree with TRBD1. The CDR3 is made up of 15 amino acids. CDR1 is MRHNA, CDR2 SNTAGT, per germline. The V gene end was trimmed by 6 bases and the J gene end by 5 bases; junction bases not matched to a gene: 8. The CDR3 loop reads CASSPTGTGGETQYF. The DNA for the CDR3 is TGTGCCAGCAGCCCAACCGGGACAGGGGGGGAGACCCAGTACTTC.

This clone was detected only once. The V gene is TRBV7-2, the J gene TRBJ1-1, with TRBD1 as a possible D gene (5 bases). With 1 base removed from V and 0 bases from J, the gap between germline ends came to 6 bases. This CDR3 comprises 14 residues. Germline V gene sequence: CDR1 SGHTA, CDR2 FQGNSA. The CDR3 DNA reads TGTGCCAGCAGCTTAGTAGGGGTGAACACTGAAGCTTTCTTT. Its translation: CASSLVGVNTEAFF.

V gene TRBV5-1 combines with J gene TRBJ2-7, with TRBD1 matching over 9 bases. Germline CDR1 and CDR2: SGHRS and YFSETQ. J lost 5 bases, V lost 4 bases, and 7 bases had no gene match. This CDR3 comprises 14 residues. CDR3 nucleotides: TGCGCCAGCAGCCGGGGACAGGGTTATAACGAGCAGTACTTC. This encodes CASSRGQGYNEQYF. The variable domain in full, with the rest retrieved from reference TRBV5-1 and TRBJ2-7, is KAGVTQTPRYLIKTRGQQVTLSCSPISGHRSVSWYQQTPGQGLQFLFEYFSETQRNKGNFPGRFSGRQFSNSRSEMNVSTLELGDSALYLCASSRGQGYNEQYFGPGTRLTVT.

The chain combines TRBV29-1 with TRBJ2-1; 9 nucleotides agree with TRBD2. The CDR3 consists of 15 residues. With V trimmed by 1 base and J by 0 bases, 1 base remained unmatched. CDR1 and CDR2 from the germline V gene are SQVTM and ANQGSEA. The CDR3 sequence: CSVEGSGSSYNEQFF. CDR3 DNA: TGCAGCGTTGAAGGTAGCGGGAGCTCCTACAATGAGCAGTTCTTC.